This T cell receptor beta chain was captured by sequencing in a study of T cells in Graves' hyperthyroidism and ophthalmopathy. Study-level points and caveats: The majority of expanded thyroid clonotypes above 0.001 also appeared in blood.

Per the germline V gene, CDR1 is MNHEY and CDR2 is SVGEGT. The V and J ends lost 5 bases and 5 bases respectively, with 19 bases between them. This CDR3 has 15 residues. Exclusion criteria comprised uncontrolled infection, other autoimmune disease, pregnancy or lactation. About 10 ml fresh peripheral blood yielded the PBMCs. This clonotype was seen a handful of times. Its antigen is not known. Amplified TCR beta CDR3 regions came from RNA transcripts. The study used the HTBI primer set for a first-round RT-PCR of the TCR CDR3. From the multiplex PCR reads, TCRdb called clonotypes with MiXCR, one entry per CDR3 protein. This table holds about 690,000 distinct CDR3 sequences, roughly 17% found once.

The sample consisted of blood. V and J are TRBV6-2 or TRBV6-3 and TRBJ2-7; maybe TRBD2 (7 bases). The source of this sequence is a man aged 50-60 years with Graves' hyperthyroidism. CDR3 in amino acids: CASSRLTPGGDEQYF. DNA of the CDR3: TGTGCCAGCAGTCGACTGACCCCGGGGGGCGACGAGCAGTACTTC.